This T cell receptor (beta chain) was sequenced for a study of blood T cell repertoires in COVID-19. About the study: The origin of the acute and convalescent COVID-19 samples was the United States, Italy and Spain. The analysed material was cDNA or gDNA that came from T cells, B-cell-depleted T cells, or PBMCs.

In germline, CDR1 is SGHTA, CDR2 FQGTGA. V was shortened by 5 bases and J by 4 bases, with 10 bases between the two germline ends. CDR3 length: 13 residues. All enrollees were roughly 18 to 90 years old and from about 25 US areas. Cohorts were assigned according to the clinical history that participants reported. The data were produced by immunoSEQ multiplex PCR, yet TCRdb's version contains in-frame clones alone and is incomplete. The sample includes about 200,000 clones, more than 70% of them seen just once. This chain connects TRBV7-3 to TRBJ2-3, with a tentative D call TRBD2 (5 bases). Sequencing was carried out using PBMCs or T cells enriched from blood (not recorded which). This clonotype originated in a middle-aged man with acute COVID-19. In nucleotides, the CDR3 is TGTGCCAGCAGCCGTGAGGGCCCAGATACGCAGTATTTT. Residues: CASSREGPDTQYF. Full variable domain (outside the CDR3, taken from reference TRBV7-3 and TRBJ2-3): GAGVSQTPSNKVTEKGKYVELRCDPISGHTALYWYRQSLGQGPEFLIYFQGTGAADDSGLPNDRFFAVRPEGSVSTLKIQRTERGDSAVYLCASSREGPDTQYFGPGTRLTVL.